This record covers a single T cell receptor (beta chain). This sample was included in a study of blood T cell repertoires in COVID-19. Study overall: The origin of the acute and convalescent COVID-19 samples was the United States, Italy and Spain.

In the original analysis: Reference gene primer amplification yielded estimated nucleated cell counts. TCRdb keeps only in-frame clones here, not all; method: immunoSEQ multiplex PCR. The V and J calls and clone size were taken over from that table, and D and trimming were inferred from the DNA. Found here are just over 90,000 clones, more than 65% of them singletons; the top ten hold less than 20%. CDR1 SGHRS and CDR2 YFSETQ come from the germline V gene. Trimming left V 0 bases short and J 0 bases short, with 8 bases between. This CDR3 region has 15 residues. V usage is TRBV5-1 and J usage is TRBJ2-3; D is undetermined. The source material was peripheral blood. This TCR derives from a human donor in a cohort sampled during active COVID-19. The CDR3 DNA sequence: TGCGCCAGCAGCTTGGGGTCAGGTAGCACAGATACGCAGTATTTT. It specifies CASSLGSGSTDTQYF.